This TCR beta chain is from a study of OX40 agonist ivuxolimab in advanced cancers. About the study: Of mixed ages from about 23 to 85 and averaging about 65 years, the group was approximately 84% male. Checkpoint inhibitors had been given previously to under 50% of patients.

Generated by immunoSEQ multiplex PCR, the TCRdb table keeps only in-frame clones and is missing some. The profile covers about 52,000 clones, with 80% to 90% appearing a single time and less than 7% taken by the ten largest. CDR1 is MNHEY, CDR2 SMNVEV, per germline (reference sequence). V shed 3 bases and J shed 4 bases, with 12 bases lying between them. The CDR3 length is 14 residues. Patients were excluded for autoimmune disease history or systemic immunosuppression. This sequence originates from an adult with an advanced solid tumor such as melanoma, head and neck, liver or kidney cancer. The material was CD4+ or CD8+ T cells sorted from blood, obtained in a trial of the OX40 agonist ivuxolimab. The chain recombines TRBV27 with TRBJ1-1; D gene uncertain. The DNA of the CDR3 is TGTGCCAGCAGTTTCGACCGTCTGGGCACTGAAGCTTTCTTT. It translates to CASSFDRLGTEAFF.